This T cell receptor beta chain was identified in a study of somatic mutations in cytotoxic T cells in rheumatoid arthritis. Study-level information: An approximately 27 ml EDTA sample of patient blood was drawn right after diagnosis, before any treatment.

Study-wide findings and caveats: Rheumatoid arthritis patients, but not healthy controls, exhibited increasing CD8+ clonality with age. Slight underrepresentation of TRBV07 in rheumatoid arthritis patients was not adjusted for multiple comparisons.

The CDR3 runs 13 residues. Note on this clone: Its antigen is unknown.

The method was immunoSEQ multiplex PCR; TCRdb's version includes in-frame clones alone and lacks a portion of them. Among roughly 13,000 clones, roughly 80% were seen once, and the ten largest hold less than 35%. This sequence originates from an adult with rheumatoid arthritis. The chain has TRBV21-1 and TRBJ2-3. TRBV21-1 is a pseudogene segment. The sample consisted of CD8+ T cells sorted from blood. In DNA form, the CDR3 reads TGTGCCAGCAGAACTAAAGGGCCAGATACGCAGTATTTT. Encoded protein: CASRTKGPDTQYF.